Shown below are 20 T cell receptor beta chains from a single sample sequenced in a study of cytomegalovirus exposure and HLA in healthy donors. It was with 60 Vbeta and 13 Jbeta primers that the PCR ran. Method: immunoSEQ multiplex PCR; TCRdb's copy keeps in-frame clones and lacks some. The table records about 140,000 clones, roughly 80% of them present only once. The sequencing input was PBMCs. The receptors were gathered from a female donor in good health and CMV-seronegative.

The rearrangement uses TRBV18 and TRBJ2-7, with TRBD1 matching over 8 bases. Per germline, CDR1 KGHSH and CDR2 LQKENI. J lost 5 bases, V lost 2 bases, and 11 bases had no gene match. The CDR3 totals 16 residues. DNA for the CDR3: TGTGCCAGCTCACCATCAGGGACAGGCCCTCGGCACGAGCAGTACTTC. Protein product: CASSPSGTGPRHEQYF. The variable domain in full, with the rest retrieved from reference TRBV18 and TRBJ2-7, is NAGVMQNPRHLVRRRGQEARLRCSPMKGHSHVYWYRQLPEEGLKFMVYLQKENIIDESGMPKERFSAEFPKEGPSILRIQQVVRGDSAAYFCASSPSGTGPRHEQYFGPGTRLTVT.

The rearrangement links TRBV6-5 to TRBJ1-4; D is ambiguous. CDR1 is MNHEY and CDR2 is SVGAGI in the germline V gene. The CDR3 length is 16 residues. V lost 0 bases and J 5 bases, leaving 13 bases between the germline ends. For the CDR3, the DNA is TGTGCCAGCAGTTACTCCAAATACGGGTCCAATGAAAAACTGTTTTTT. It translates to CASSYSKYGSNEKLFF.

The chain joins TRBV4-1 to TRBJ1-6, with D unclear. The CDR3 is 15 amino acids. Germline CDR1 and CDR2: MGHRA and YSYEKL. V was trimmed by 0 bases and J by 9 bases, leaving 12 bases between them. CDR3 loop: CASSQDSVGSSPLHF. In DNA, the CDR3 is TGCGCCAGCAGCCAAGACAGCGTAGGGAGTTCACCCCTCCACTTT.

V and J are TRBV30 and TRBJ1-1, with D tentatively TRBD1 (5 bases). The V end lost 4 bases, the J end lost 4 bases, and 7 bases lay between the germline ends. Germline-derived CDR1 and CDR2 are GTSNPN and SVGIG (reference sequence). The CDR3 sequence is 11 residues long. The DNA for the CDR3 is TGTGCCTGGACTCAGGGCACTGAAGCTTTCTTT. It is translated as CAWTQGTEAFF.

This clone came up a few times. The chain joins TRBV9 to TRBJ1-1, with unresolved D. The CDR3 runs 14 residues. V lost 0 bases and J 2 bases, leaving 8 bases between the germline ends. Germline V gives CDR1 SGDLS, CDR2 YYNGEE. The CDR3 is CASSVVEGNTEAFF. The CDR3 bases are TGTGCCAGCAGCGTAGTGGAGGGTAACACTGAAGCTTTCTTT. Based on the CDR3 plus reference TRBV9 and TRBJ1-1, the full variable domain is DSGVTQTPKHLITATGQRVTLRCSPRSGDLSVYWYQQSLDQGLQFLIQYYNGEERAKGNILERFSAQQFPDLHSELNLSSLELGDSALYFCASSVVEGNTEAFFGQGTRLTVV.

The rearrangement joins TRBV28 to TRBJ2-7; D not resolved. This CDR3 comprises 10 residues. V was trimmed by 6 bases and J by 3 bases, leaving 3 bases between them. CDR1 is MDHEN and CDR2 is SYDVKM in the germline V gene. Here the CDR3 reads CASSYYEQYF. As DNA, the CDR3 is TGTGCCAGCAGCTACTACGAGCAGTACTTC.

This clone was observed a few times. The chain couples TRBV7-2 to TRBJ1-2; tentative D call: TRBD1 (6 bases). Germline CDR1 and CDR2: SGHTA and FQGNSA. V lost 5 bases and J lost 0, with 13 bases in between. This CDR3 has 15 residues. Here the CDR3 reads CASSPLHRANYGYTF. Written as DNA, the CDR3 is TGTGCCAGCAGCCCATTACACAGGGCTAACTATGGCTACACCTTC.

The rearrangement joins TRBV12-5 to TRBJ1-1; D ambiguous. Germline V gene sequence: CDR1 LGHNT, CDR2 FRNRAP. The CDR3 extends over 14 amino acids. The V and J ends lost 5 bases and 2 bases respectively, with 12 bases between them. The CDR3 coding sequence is TGTGCTAGTGGTCTATCGGGATTTAACACTGAAGCTTTCTTT. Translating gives CASGLSGFNTEAFF. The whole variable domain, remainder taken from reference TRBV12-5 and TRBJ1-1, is DARVTQTPRHKVTEMGQEVTMRCQPILGHNTVFWYRQTMMQGLELLAYFRNRAPLDDSGMPKDRFSAEMPDATLATLKIQPSEPRDSAVYFCASGLSGFNTEAFFGQGTRLTVV.

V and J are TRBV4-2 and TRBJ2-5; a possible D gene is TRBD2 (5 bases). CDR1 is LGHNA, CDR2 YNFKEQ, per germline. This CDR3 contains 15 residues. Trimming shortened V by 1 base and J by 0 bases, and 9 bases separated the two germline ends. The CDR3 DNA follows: TGTGCCAGCAGCCAAGCTAGACTATACCAAGAGACCCAGTACTTC. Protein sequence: CASSQARLYQETQYF.

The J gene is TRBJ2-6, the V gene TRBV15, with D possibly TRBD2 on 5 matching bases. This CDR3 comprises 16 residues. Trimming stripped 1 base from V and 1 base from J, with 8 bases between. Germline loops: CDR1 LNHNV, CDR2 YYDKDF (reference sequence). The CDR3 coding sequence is TGTGCCACCAGCAGAGGAGGGAATTCTGGGGCCAACGTCCTGACTTTC. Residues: CATSRGGNSGANVLTF.

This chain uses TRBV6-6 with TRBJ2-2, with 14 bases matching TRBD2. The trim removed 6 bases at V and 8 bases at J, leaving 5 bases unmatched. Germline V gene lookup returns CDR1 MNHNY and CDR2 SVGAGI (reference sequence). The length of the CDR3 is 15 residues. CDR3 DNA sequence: TGTGCCAGCAGGCGACTAGCGGGAGGGCCGGGGGAGCTGTTTTTT. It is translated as CASRRLAGGPGELFF.

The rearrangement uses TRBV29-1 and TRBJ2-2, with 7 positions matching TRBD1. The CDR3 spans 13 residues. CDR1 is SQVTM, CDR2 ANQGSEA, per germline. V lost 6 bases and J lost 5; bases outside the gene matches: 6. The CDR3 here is CSVQGVLTGELFF. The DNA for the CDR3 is TGCAGCGTCCAGGGGGTTCTGACCGGGGAGCTGTTTTTT.

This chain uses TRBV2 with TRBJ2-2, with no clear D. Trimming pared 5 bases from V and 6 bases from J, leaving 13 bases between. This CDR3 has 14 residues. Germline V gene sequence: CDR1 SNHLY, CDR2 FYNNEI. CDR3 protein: CASSNPTRAGELFF. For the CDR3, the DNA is TGTGCCAGCAGTAACCCGACCCGGGCCGGGGAGCTGTTTTTT. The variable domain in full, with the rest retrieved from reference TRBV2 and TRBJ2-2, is EPEVTQTPSHQVTQMGQEVILRCVPISNHLYFYWYRQILGQKVEFLVSFYNNEISEKSEIFDDQFSVERPDGSNFTLKIRSTKLEDSAMYFCASSNPTRAGELFFGEGSRLTVL.

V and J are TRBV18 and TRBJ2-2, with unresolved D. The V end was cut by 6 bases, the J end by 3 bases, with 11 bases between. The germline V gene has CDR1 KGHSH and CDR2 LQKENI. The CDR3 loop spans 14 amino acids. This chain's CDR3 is CASSELLDTGELFF. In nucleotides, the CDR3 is TGTGCCAGCTCCGAACTGCTTGACACCGGGGAGCTGTTTTTT.

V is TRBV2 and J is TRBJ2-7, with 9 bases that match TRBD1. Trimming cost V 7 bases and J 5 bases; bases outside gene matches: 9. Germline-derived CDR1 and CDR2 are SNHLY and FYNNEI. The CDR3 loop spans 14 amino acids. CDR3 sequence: CASNSGTGSHEQYF. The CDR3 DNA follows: TGTGCCAGCAACTCCGGGACAGGGTCCCACGAGCAGTACTTC.

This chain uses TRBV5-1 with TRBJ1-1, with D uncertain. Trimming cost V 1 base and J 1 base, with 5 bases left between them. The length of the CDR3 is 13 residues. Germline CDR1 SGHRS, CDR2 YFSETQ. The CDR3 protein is CASSLSQNTEAFF. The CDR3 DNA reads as TGCGCCAGCAGCTTGAGCCAGAACACTGAAGCTTTCTTT.

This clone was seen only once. The CDR3, as DNA: TGTGCCAGCAGCGAGGGGGTGGGCGGGGAGCTGTTTTTT. Translating it yields CASSEGVGGELFF. The genes are TRBV9 and TRBJ2-2; maybe TRBD1 (6 bases). The V end was cut by 3 bases, the J end by 7 bases, with 10 bases between. CDR1 and CDR2 from the germline V gene are SGDLS and YYNGEE. This CDR3 spans 13 amino acids.

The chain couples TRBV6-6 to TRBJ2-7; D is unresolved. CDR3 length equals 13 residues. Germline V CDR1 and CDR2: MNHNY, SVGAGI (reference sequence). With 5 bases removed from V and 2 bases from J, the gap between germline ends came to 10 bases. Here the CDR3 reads CASSQVFTYEQYF. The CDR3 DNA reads TGTGCCAGCAGTCAGGTATTTACCTACGAGCAGTACTTC.

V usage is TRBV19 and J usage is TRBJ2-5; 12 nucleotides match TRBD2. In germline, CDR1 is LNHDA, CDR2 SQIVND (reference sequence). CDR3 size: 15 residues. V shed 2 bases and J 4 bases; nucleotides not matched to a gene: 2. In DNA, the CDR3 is TGTGCCAGTAGTATATGGACTAGCGGGATAGAGACCCAGTACTTC. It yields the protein CASSIWTSGIETQYF.

CDR3 DNA: TGCGCCAGCAGCCCTACAGGAGGGTGGGCCGGGGAGCTGTTTTTT. This translates into CASSPTGGWAGELFF. The chain links TRBV5-1 to TRBJ2-2; a possible D gene is TRBD2 (6 bases). The CDR3 consists of 15 residues. V lost 4 bases and J 6 bases, leaving 16 bases between the germline ends. Germline loops: CDR1 SGHRS, CDR2 YFSETQ.